The 12 T cell receptor beta chains listed next were all sequenced from one sample in a study of blood T cell repertoires in COVID-19. The assay was immunoSEQ multiplex PCR, and TCRdb's table has in-frame clones only and misses some. In the table there are hundreds of thousands of clones, 70% to 90% of which are singletons. The material sequenced was peripheral blood. These receptors were collected from a man aged 35 to 55 with acute or convalescent COVID-19.

The rearrangement joins TRBV28 to TRBJ2-5, with D possibly being TRBD2 (5 bases). The CDR3 extends over 14 amino acids. Germline assignment: CDR1 MDHEN and CDR2 SYDVKM. V was shortened by 6 bases and J by 4 bases, with 15 bases between the two germline ends. The CDR3 bases are TGTGCCAGCAGCCCTGATCGTGAGGGAGAGACCCAGTACTTC. Amino acid sequence: CASSPDREGETQYF.

The chain joins TRBV10-2 to TRBJ1-5; TRBD1 matches at 8 bases. The CDR3 covers 13 residues. The ends lost 6 bases at V and 7 bases at J; junction bases unmatched: 5. Germline V gene data show CDR1 as WSHSY and CDR2 as SAAADI. CDR3 DNA sequence: TGCGCCAGCAGCCAGGGGGCAGAACAGCCCCAGCATTTT. This translates into CASSQGAEQPQHF.

As for this clone: Other DNA sequences in this sample translate to the same CDR3. This sequence joins TRBV6-5 and TRBJ2-1, with TRBD2 matching 12 bases. The J segment lost 8 bases and the V segment lost 0 bases, leaving 2 bases of the junction unmatched. This CDR3 has 15 residues. The germline V gene encodes CDR1 MNHEY and CDR2 SVGAGI. CDR3 sequence: CASSYSLAGGHEQFF. CDR3 in DNA: TGTGCCAGCAGTTACTCTCTAGCGGGGGGGCATGAGCAGTTCTTC.

The chain has TRBV2 and TRBJ2-5, with TRBD2 as a possible D gene (6 bases). V lost 6 bases and J lost 5, with 16 bases in between. Germline V CDR1 and CDR2: SNHLY, FYNNEI. This CDR3 has 14 amino acids. The CDR3 reads CASSGSPRGETQYF. The CDR3 DNA is TGTGCCAGCAGCGGGAGTCCCAGAGGGGAGACCCAGTACTTC.

A single count supports this clone. The gene calls are TRBV3-1 (or the pseudogene TRBV3-2) and TRBJ2-7, with a tentative D call TRBD2 (7 bases). The CDR3 sequence is 12 residues long. From germline, CDR1 is LGHDT and CDR2 YNNKEL (reference sequence). Trimming took 3 bases from V and 6 from J, leaving 9 bases between them. This chain's CDR3 is CASSQRGGEQYF. The CDR3 nucleotides are TGTGCCAGCAGCCAGAGGGGGGGCGAGCAGTACTTC.

V gene TRBV11-3 combines with J gene TRBJ2-1; a possible D gene is TRBD2 (6 bases). This CDR3 spans 16 amino acids. The V end lost 5 bases, the J end lost 0 bases, and 14 bases lay between the germline ends. Germline V CDR1 and CDR2: SGHNT, YENEEA. In nucleotides, the CDR3 is TGTGCCAGCAGCCTCTTCGGCGGGGCCTCCTACAATGAGCAGTTCTTC. It encodes CASSLFGGASYNEQFF.

CDR3 amino acids: CASSLSTGYQPQHF. The CDR3 bases are TGTGCCAGCAGTTTATCGACAGGATATCAGCCCCAGCATTTT. The chain couples TRBV28 to TRBJ1-5, with a possible D match to TRBD1 (6 bases). This CDR3 is 14 amino acids long. Germline CDR1 reads MDHEN; CDR2 reads SYDVKM. V was clipped by 1 base and J by 5 bases, with 9 bases between them.

The rearrangement uses TRBV9 and TRBJ1-5, with D unclear. Per the germline V gene, CDR1 is SGDLS and CDR2 is YYNGEE. The germline V and J ends were trimmed by 2 bases and 7 bases, with 4 bases remaining between them. CDR3 length equals 11 residues. The CDR3 reads CASSVSQPQHF. CDR3 in DNA: TGTGCCAGCAGCGTTAGCCAGCCCCAGCATTTT. Full variable domain (remainder filled in from reference TRBV9 and TRBJ1-5): DSGVTQTPKHLITATGQRVTLRCSPRSGDLSVYWYQQSLDQGLQFLIQYYNGEERAKGNILERFSAQQFPDLHSELNLSSLELGDSALYFCASSVSQPQHFGDGTRLSIL.

CDR3 nucleotides: TGCGCCAGCAGCCTTACGGACAGACTGAACACTGAAGCTTTCTTT. Its protein product is CASSLTDRLNTEAFF. The V gene is TRBV4-1, the J gene TRBJ1-1; D perhaps matches TRBD1 (6 bases). Germline assignment: CDR1 MGHRA and CDR2 YSYEKL. V was shortened by 4 bases and J by 0 bases, with 12 bases between the two germline ends. CDR3 length: 15 amino acids.

V is TRBV28 and J is TRBJ2-2; D is unresolved. The CDR3 runs to 15 residues. Looked up from germline, CDR1 is MDHEN and CDR2 is SYDVKM. Trimming shortened V by 7 bases and J by 3 bases, and 15 bases separated the two germline ends. CDR3 residues: CASTLSQLHTGELFF. CDR3 DNA sequence: TGTGCCAGCACCCTAAGCCAACTTCACACCGGGGAGCTGTTTTTT.

The chain combines TRBV18 with TRBJ2-7, with D possibly TRBD1 on 5 matching bases. The germline gives CDR1 KGHSH, CDR2 LQKENI. The V end was cut by 3 bases, the J end by 5 bases, with 11 bases between. CDR3 length: 13 amino acids. Here the CDR3 DNA reads TGTGCCAGCTCACCGCGAACCAGGGACGAGCAGTACTTC. It yields the protein CASSPRTRDEQYF.

The gene calls are TRBV11-2 and TRBJ2-7; D might be TRBD2 (5 bases). V was clipped by 1 base and J by 7 bases, with 14 bases between them. The CDR3 is made up of 14 amino acids. Germline values: CDR1 SGHAT, CDR2 FQNNGV. The CDR3: CASSLVGNRREQYF. The CDR3 DNA sequence: TGTGCCAGCAGCTTAGTAGGTAATAGGAGGGAGCAGTACTTC.